The clone carrying this T cell receptor (beta chain) was counted a single time. The data stem from a study of shared T cell receptors in the human thymus. The V and J ends lost 4 bases and 4 bases respectively, with 16 bases between them. Germline assignment: CDR1 SGHTA and CDR2 FQGNSA. This CDR3 region has 15 residues. Libraries were prepared by immunoSEQ multiplex PCR; TCRdb keeps only in-frame clonotypes and omits some of them. The data contain hundreds of thousands of clones, over 75% of them singletons. These data were also filed under a second study, of human thymus T cells. As reported in that work: The sample donors, healthy Finnish infants, were having corrective surgery for congenital heart defects. The thymus was resected at corrective cardiac surgery. Within thymic and blood repertoires, V and J gene usage appeared to be biased. Thymic TCR repertoires of unrelated people reportedly overlapped highly.

The J gene is TRBJ1-2, the V gene TRBV7-2; no definite D call. The sequenced sample was thymocytes. The clonotype comes from a girl under three years old with a congenital heart defect. The CDR3 region has the DNA TGTGCCAGCAGCTCCCAGTATGACCGGGGCTATGGCTACACCTTC. As protein: CASSSQYDRGYGYTF.